This TCR beta chain comes out of a study of blood T cells in healthy people across ages (dated by TCRdb to between 2015 and 2016). About the investigation overall: In model experiments, template switching captured roughly one uniquely barcoded TCR beta cDNA molecule for every two T cells. Four age groups were formed from the donors: young (average 16 years), middle-aged (around 40), aged (more than 55) and long-lived (about 80). Using deep sequencing normalized with unique cDNA molecular identifiers, the study measured how TCR beta repertoire diversity changes with age. The study analyzed two additional independent replicas of 1 million unique cDNA reads from the same blood draw for two donors, one aged 18 to 29 and one aged 80 or older. To avoid experimental bias, donors of different ages were distributed randomly across sequencing lanes.

This clonotype was counted at least ten times. The antigen it binds to is not known. No base qualities exist here, and no much larger clone lies one base off it. What the authors observed across the whole study: Bulk unsorted PBMC profiling prevented conclusive comparison of naive and antigen-experienced compartments. Compared with the aged group, the long-lived group had more naive CD4+ T cells, fewer expanded clones and increased TCR diversity, suggesting age selection. Estimates of total diversity from one million sequenced T cells were regarded as lower bounds and underestimates. Observed TCR beta diversity per million T cells fell roughly linearly with age, and a significant reduction was already apparent by age roughly 40. There was a strong correlation between observed TCR beta diversity and the percentage of naive T cells measured by flow cytometry. The CMV infection status of donors was not known, potentially confounding age-related changes in expanded clonotypes.

Library creation used 5' RACE. The second PCR ran for roughly 7 to 11 cycles and used a J-beta primer mix along with a sample-barcoded 5' primer. Each TCR beta cDNA molecule received a unique molecular identifier from a template-switch 5' adaptor carrying 12 random nucleotides. Each sample yielded at least 2.5 million CDR3-containing paired-end reads. All of the RNA was converted into first-strand cDNA using the Mint cDNA synthesis kit, with a TRBC-specific oligonucleotide serving as the primer. All cDNA was treated with uracil-DNA glycosylase and then went through a first 18-cycle PCR with the universal primers M1SS and BC2_uni_R. Turning to the authors' computational methods: For normalization, 1 million high-quality reads were randomly selected from each sample, with every read carrying a distinct molecular identifier. Reads sharing molecular identifiers were discarded rather than binned into consensus sequences. CDR3 identification, clonotype clustering and error correction used MiTCR with a Q25 quality threshold and the strictest error-elimination algorithm. A nonparametric unseen species model with Euler transformation was used to estimate lower-bound total TCR beta diversity. The public reads were run again by TCRdb, first through fastp at Q25 and then through MiXCR, and only productive beta chains were kept. Under each unique CDR3 protein, matching rows form one entry showing the most common genes and DNA. The V and J calls here are based on TCRdb, not the publication. The sample table lists 1,800,000 or so distinct CDR3 sequences, 30% to 40% of them with a count of one. 23% of the sample is in the top ten clones.

The donors were under 40 Caucasian individuals from Russia, aged roughly 6 to 100 years, who were systemically healthy. Each donor gave 8 to 10 milliliters of peripheral blood, collected into EDTA-treated Vacutainer tubes. Ficoll-Paque density-gradient centrifugation was used to isolate PBMCs, with at least 7 million per sample. Total RNA was extracted from PBMCs with Trizol reagent, with at least 5.5 micrograms obtained per sample. For every donor, flow cytometry on a PBMC aliquot measured the percentage of naive CD45RAhigh/CD27high T cells. CDR1 DFQATT and CDR2 SNEGSKA were looked up in the germline V gene (reference sequence). The CDR3 runs 13 amino acids, cysteine and phenylalanine included. Left in the record is the CDR3 DNA by itself, 39 bases read in frame from the first base. Trimmed from V: 6 bases; trimmed from J: 7 bases; junction bases lacking a gene match: 10.

The sequence derives from a human donor in good health. The sequencing input was blood. The chain joins TRBV20-1 to TRBJ1-2; 8 middle bases align to TRBD1. In nucleotides, the sequence is TGCAGTGCAGAGGGACAGGCGGGTCTTGGCTACACCTTC. It specifies CSAEGQAGLGYTF.